A single sample gave rise to the 22 T cell receptor beta chains below, sequenced in a study of T cells in women clearing cervical HPV infection. Assay: immunoSEQ multiplex PCR; the TCRdb copy retains only in-frame clones and omits some. This sample's table has around 33,000 clones. Sequencing was performed on blood buffy coat. The receptors were gathered from a woman aged 18 to 75 with a cervical HPV16 infection that either progressed to CIN3+ or cleared (not recorded which).

A remark on this clone: From the germline J gene comes the end of the CDR3, since the read stops 3 residues before it. This chain links TRBV11-3 with TRBJ1-2; 9 bases fit TRBD1. This CDR3 has 15 amino acids. With 2 bases clipped from V and 2 bases from J, the junction kept 3 bases outside the gene matches. Germline V gene data show CDR1 as SGHNT and CDR2 as YENEEA. CDR3: CASSLTGTGNYGYTF. The CDR3 DNA, read in part, is TGTGCCAGCAGCTTAACCGGGACAGGGAACTATGGC.

Of note for this clone: The read gets to within 3 residues of the CDR3 end, and the germline J gene fills in the rest. The gene calls are TRBV7-6 and TRBJ1-1, with a possible D match to TRBD1 (6 bases). V was shortened by 4 bases and J by 2 bases, with 17 bases between the two germline ends. The CDR3 is 16 residues long. Germline CDR1 is SGHVS and CDR2 is FNYEAQ. The CDR3: CASSSEQGSYNTEAFF. CDR3 DNA (partial): TGTGCCAGCAGCTCCGAACAGGGATCGTATAACACTGAA. The full variable domain, with the rest looked up from reference TRBV7-6 and TRBJ1-1, is GAGVSQSPRYKVTKRGQDVALRCDPISGHVSLYWYRQALGQGPEFLTYFNYEAQQDKSGLPNDRFSAERPEGSISTLTIQRTEQRDSAMYRCASSSEQGSYNTEAFFGQGTRLTVV.

Turning to this clone: The read falls 3 residues short of the CDR3 end, and the missing part is taken from the germline J gene. This rearrangement joins TRBV7-8 to TRBJ1-5, with D unclear. CDR1 SGHVS and CDR2 FQNEAQ come from the germline V gene. V was cut by 3 bases and J by 6 bases, with 9 bases left in between. There are 13 residues in the CDR3. The CDR3 bases that were read are TGTGCCAGCAGCTTTTTAGTCTCTCAGCCC. Its translation is CASSFLVSQP. The whole CDR3 is CASSFLVSQPQHF.

Comments on this clone: Coverage ceases 3 residues before the CDR3 finishes, and the germline J gene fills in the end. The chain carries TRBV6-2 or TRBV6-3 and TRBJ1-2; TRBD1 agrees at 9 bases. The germline V gene has CDR1 MNHEY and CDR2 SVGEGT. The CDR3 consists of 12 residues. The DNA read from the CDR3 is TGTGCCAGCAGACAGGGGGCGCAAGGC. This encodes CASRQGAQG. The whole CDR3 reads CASRQGAQGYTF.

About this clone itself: The CDR3 end lies 3 residues beyond the end of the read and is filled in from the germline J gene. The genes are TRBV19 and TRBJ2-1; the match to TRBD2 covers 11 bases. The germline CDR1 and CDR2 sequences are LNHDA and SQIVND (reference sequence). V trimming: 2 bases; J trimming: 2 bases; junction bases outside the gene matches: 14. The CDR3 has 20 amino acids. The CDR3 spells CASSIPRSPLSGRAYNEQFF. The sequenced part of the CDR3 DNA is TGTGCCAGTAGTATACCCCGATCCCCCCTTAGCGGGAGGGCCTACAATGAG.

A word on this clone: Sequencing ends 3 residues short of the CDR3 end; the germline J gene provides the rest. V is TRBV20-1 and J is TRBJ2-7; 8 nucleotides line up with TRBD2. The CDR3 loop spans 13 amino acids. Germline values: CDR1 DFQATT, CDR2 SNEGSKA (reference sequence). Trimming removed 2 bases from V and 3 bases from J; junction bases left unmatched: 3. The CDR3 region is CSARQTSDYEQYF. CDR3 DNA (partial): TGCAGTGCTAGACAGACTAGCGACTACGAG.

Points on this clone: The sequence runs out 3 residues before the end of the CDR3; the remainder is reconstructed from the germline J gene. This chain links TRBV7-6 with TRBJ2-7, with a possible D match to TRBD2 (5 bases). The CDR3 is 15 amino acids. Trimming stripped 5 bases from V and 4 bases from J, with 18 bases between. CDR1 and CDR2 (germline): SGHVS, FNYEAQ. The CDR3 loop reads CASSSSVLLGYEQYF. Partial CDR3 DNA: TGTGCCAGCAGCAGTAGCGTTCTCCTCGGGTACGAG.

Notes on this clone: The read gets to within 3 residues of the CDR3 end, and the germline J gene fills in the rest. This chain uses TRBV20-1 with TRBJ2-7, with D possibly matching TRBD1 (6 bases). The V end lost 3 bases, the J end lost 3 bases, and 18 bases lay between the germline ends. In germline, CDR1 is DFQATT, CDR2 SNEGSKA (reference sequence). CDR3 size: 15 residues. The CDR3 loop reads CSARTPGAQNYEQYF. The covered CDR3 bases are TGCAGTGCTAGGACTCCAGGGGCGCAAAACTACGAG.

On this clone: The read falls 3 residues short of the CDR3 end, and the missing part is taken from the germline J gene. V gene TRBV5-4 combines with J gene TRBJ1-2; tentatively, D is TRBD1 (6 bases). Trimming shortened V by 0 bases and J by 2 bases, and 14 bases separated the two germline ends. Germline CDR1 and CDR2: SGHNT and YYREEE (reference sequence). The length of the CDR3 is 16 residues. CDR3 in amino acids: CASSLAAGAGNYGYTF. The sequenced part of the CDR3 DNA is TGTGCCAGCAGCTTGGCCGCAGGGGCCGGAAACTATGGC.

As concerns this clone: The read terminates 3 residues before the CDR3 end, so the remaining end is supplied by the germline J gene. The rearrangement joins TRBV5-5 to TRBJ2-7, with 7 bases that match TRBD1. Losses at the gene ends were 2 bases for V and 3 bases for J; bases not matched to a gene: 5. CDR1 and CDR2 from the germline V gene are SGHKS and YYEKEE (reference sequence). The CDR3 loop spans 14 amino acids. The covered CDR3 bases are TGTGCCAGCAGCTTCTGGGACAGAAACTACGAG. Translated, it gives CASSFWDRNYE. The entire CDR3 sequence reads CASSFWDRNYEQYF.

Remarks on this clone: The read ends 3 residues shy of where the CDR3 ends; the end is completed using the germline J gene. The chain carries TRBV7-2 and TRBJ2-2, with a possible D match to TRBD1 (5 bases). Germline assignment: CDR1 SGHTA and CDR2 FQGNSA. Trimming removed 5 bases from V and 0 bases from J, with 10 bases in between. This CDR3 comprises 15 residues. The covered CDR3 bases are TGTGCCAGCAGCGGGGCAGCTACGAACACCGGGGAG. Translating gives CASSGAATNTGE. The full CDR3 is CASSGAATNTGELFF.

Concerning this clone itself: Coverage ceases 3 residues before the CDR3 finishes, and the germline J gene fills in the end. The chain recombines TRBV29-1 with TRBJ2-3; possible D gene TRBD1, 5 bases. The CDR3 runs 13 residues. V was shortened by 4 bases and J by 3 bases, with 11 bases between the two germline ends. In germline, CDR1 is SQVTM, CDR2 ANQGSEA. The CDR3 loop reads CSVGFPGTDTQYF. The sequenced part of the CDR3 DNA is TGCAGCGTTGGGTTCCCAGGGACAGATACG.

As regards this clone: The CDR3 is cut off 3 residues early in the read; its end comes from the germline J gene. This chain uses TRBV7-3 with TRBJ1-1, with D perhaps TRBD1 (6 bases). V was clipped by 2 bases and J by 1 base, with 8 bases between them. The CDR3 covers 14 residues. CDR1 and CDR2 (germline): SGHTA, FQGTGA. The CDR3 region is CASSLGQKNTEAFF. CDR3 DNA, as far as it was read: TGTGCCAGCAGCTTAGGACAGAAGAACACTGAA.

The chain's CDR3 is CAWSRIQGARLTDTQYF. The DNA read from the CDR3 is TGTGCCTGGAGCAGAATACAGGGGGCGAGGTTAACAGATACG. V usage is TRBV30 and J usage is TRBJ2-3; 9 nucleotides agree with TRBD1. The read ends 3 residues early relative to the CDR3; the germline J gene fills the gap. CDR1 is GTSNPN and CDR2 is SVGIG in the germline V gene (reference sequence). The trim removed 3 bases at V and 3 bases at J, leaving 13 bases unmatched. The CDR3 has 17 residues.

As for this clone: The read ends 3 residues before the CDR3 terminus; that terminus is restored from the germline J gene. J is TRBJ2-2 and V is TRBV7-2, with D maybe TRBD1 (6 bases). Germline values: CDR1 SGHTA, CDR2 FQGNSA. This CDR3 region has 14 residues. CDR3 region: CASSPGQRDSPLFF. CDR3 DNA, as far as it was read: TGTGCCAGCAGCCCTGGACAGAGAGATTCACCG.

On this clone: Read coverage stops 3 residues before the CDR3 terminus; the germline J gene supplies the remainder. The rearrangement joins TRBV7-2 to TRBJ1-2; 8 nucleotides line up with TRBD1. V dropped 3 bases and J dropped 3; count of bases not matched to a gene: 3. This CDR3 has 14 amino acids. Germline CDR1 reads SGHTA; CDR2 reads FQGNSA. The sequenced CDR3 bases are TGTGCCAGCAGCTTCCCAGGGGGCGACTATGGC. As protein: CASSFPGGDYG. The CDR3 in full is CASSFPGGDYGYTF.

For this clone: The junction shows a germline mismatch at one end, possibly a read error. The CDR3 end lies 3 residues beyond the end of the read and is filled in from the germline J gene. This sample includes further DNA sequences coding for the same CDR3. V usage is TRBV18 and J usage is TRBJ1-3; TRBD1 agrees at 7 bases. This CDR3 has 16 residues. Germline V CDR1 and CDR2: KGHSH, LQKENI. This CDR3 reads CASSPSGTASGNTIYF. The sequenced CDR3 bases are TGTGCCAGCTCACCGTCCGGGACAGCCTCTGGAAACACT.

About this clone itself: Sequencing ends 3 residues short of the CDR3 end; the germline J gene provides the rest. The chain recombines TRBV13 with TRBJ2-7; 10 positions agree with TRBD2. Per germline, CDR1 PRHDT and CDR2 FYEKMQ (reference sequence). V lost 0 bases, J lost 6 bases, and 5 bases stayed unmatched. The length of the CDR3 is 15 residues. The sequenced part of the CDR3 DNA is TGTGCCAGCAGCTTAGGTGGTAGCGGGAGGTTCGAG. Its protein is CASSLGGSGRFE. The whole CDR3 sequence reads CASSLGGSGRFEQYF.

The DNA read from the CDR3 is TGTGCCAGCACCCCCCCCGGTACCCCCAATGAG. Translated, it gives CASTPPGTPNE. In full, the CDR3 reads CASTPPGTPNEQFF. The rearrangement joins TRBV11-2 to TRBJ2-1; D unclear. The read halts 3 residues ahead of the CDR3 end, with the missing end drawn from the germline J gene. Per germline, CDR1 SGHAT and CDR2 FQNNGV. The CDR3 extends over 14 amino acids. V was cut by 7 bases and J by 6 bases, with 16 bases left in between.

With respect to this clone: Coverage ceases 3 residues before the CDR3 finishes, and the germline J gene fills in the end. The rearrangement links TRBV7-6 to TRBJ1-2, with D possibly being TRBD1 (5 bases). There are 13 residues in the CDR3. Per the germline V gene, CDR1 is SGHVS and CDR2 is FNYEAQ. CDR3 bases read: TGTGCCAGCAGCCCAGGACACTACAATGAC. Its translation: CASSPGHYND. The full CDR3 reads CASSPGHYNDYTF.

Worth noting for this clone: The CDR3 extends 3 residues past the end of the read, so its final part is completed from the germline J gene. The V call is TRBV30, the J call TRBJ1-1; no reliable D call. V gave up 2 bases and J gave up 1 base, with 5 bases separating them. Germline CDR1 and CDR2: GTSNPN and SVGIG (reference sequence). The CDR3 is made up of 12 amino acids. This CDR3 reads CAWSSRNTEAFF. The sequenced part of the CDR3 DNA is TGTGCCTGGAGTTCCCGGAACACTGAA.

This clone is labeled medium-sized based on frequency. Other DNA variants within this sample encode the same CDR3. The sequenced part of the CDR3 DNA is TGTGCCAGCAGTGAAGCGGGGACAGGGGGTTACTATGGC. Encoded protein: CASSEAGTGGYYG. The full CDR3 is CASSEAGTGGYYGYTF. This chain connects TRBV6-1 to TRBJ1-2; the match to TRBD1 covers 11 bases. The CDR3 end is not reached by the read, which stops 3 residues before it; the germline J gene fills it in. The length of the CDR3 is 16 residues. Per germline, CDR1 MNHNS and CDR2 SASEGT. J gave up 3 bases and V 0 bases, and 3 bases lay outside the gene matches.